This T cell receptor beta chain was sequenced in a study of PD-1 blockade in classical Hodgkin lymphoma. At the level of the study: Patients were given intravenous nivolumab, 3 mg/kg, every 2 weeks. Study outcomes and limitations: The baseline diversity of complete responders showed similarity to that of newly diagnosed patients.

Sequencing used immunoSEQ multiplex PCR; TCRdb keeps in-frame clones, though not all of them. The sample has approximately 25,000 clones, roughly 89% seen once. All trial patients relapsed after autologous stem cell transplantation. Investigators isolated CD4+ T cells from thawed PBMCs through magnetic negative selection. The ends lost 11 bases at V and 2 bases at J; junction bases unmatched: 7. Germline values: CDR1 MNHNS, CDR2 SASEGT. The CDR3 runs 14 residues. With regard to this clone: Its antigen is unknown.

This rearrangement joins TRBV6-1 to TRBJ2-3; 10 bases are a match to TRBD2. The sample here was CD4+ T cells from blood, taken at baseline. This sequence was found in a human donor with classical Hodgkin lymphoma. CDR3 sequence reads: CAGKAGGPTDTQYF. CDR3 coding DNA: TGTGCCGGCAAAGCGGGGGGGCCCACAGATACGCAGTATTTT.